This T cell receptor beta chain was recorded in a study of read filtering for tumor transcriptome and immune sequencing. Germline lookup yields CDR1 MNHEY and CDR2 SMNVEV (reference sequence). The CDR3 has 14 amino acids. Deletions cut 5 bases from V and 0 bases from J, with 11 bases between. This clonotype was detected many times. The library was built from around 0.4 ug RNA with molecular barcoded adaptors for alpha/delta and beta/gamma chains. One entry per CDR3 protein, called by TCRdb with MiXCR from the reads. The sample has about 46,000 distinct CDR3 sequences; around 21% are singletons. Sample: a population of CD138-negative cells sorted from bone marrow. This chain links TRBV27 with TRBJ2-7, with D unclear. This receptor was obtained from a donor at least 40 years old with multiple myeloma. CDR3 protein: CASSGLSSSYEQYF. In DNA form, the CDR3 reads TGTGCCAGCAGTGGCCTCAGCAGCTCCTACGAGCAGTACTTC.